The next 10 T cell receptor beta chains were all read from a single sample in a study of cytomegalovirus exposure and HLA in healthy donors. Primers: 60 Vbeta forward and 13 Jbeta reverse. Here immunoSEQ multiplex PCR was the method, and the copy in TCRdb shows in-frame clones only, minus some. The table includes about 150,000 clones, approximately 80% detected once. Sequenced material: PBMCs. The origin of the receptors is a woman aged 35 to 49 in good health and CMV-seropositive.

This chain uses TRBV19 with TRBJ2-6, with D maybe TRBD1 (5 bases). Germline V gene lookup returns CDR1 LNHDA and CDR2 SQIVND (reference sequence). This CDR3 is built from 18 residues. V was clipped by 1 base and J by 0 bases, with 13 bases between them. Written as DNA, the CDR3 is TGTGCCAGTAGTATAGGACAGCTGAAGCCCTCTGGGGCCAACGTCCTGACTTTC. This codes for CASSIGQLKPSGANVLTF.

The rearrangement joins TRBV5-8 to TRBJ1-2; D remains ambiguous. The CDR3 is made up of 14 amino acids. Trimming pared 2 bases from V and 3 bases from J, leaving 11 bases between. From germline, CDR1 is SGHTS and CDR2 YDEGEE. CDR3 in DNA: TGTGCCAGCAGCTTCACTCCGCTTCACTATGGCTACACCTTC. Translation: CASSFTPLHYGYTF.

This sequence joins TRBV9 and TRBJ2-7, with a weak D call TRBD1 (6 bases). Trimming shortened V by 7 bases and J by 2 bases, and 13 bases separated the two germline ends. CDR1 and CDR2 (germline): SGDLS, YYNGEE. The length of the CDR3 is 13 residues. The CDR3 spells CASSTGHTYEQYF. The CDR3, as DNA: TGTGCCAGCTCAACGGGACATACCTACGAGCAGTACTTC. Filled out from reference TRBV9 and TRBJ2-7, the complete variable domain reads DSGVTQTPKHLITATGQRVTLRCSPRSGDLSVYWYQQSLDQGLQFLIQYYNGEERAKGNILERFSAQQFPDLHSELNLSSLELGDSALYFCASSTGHTYEQYFGPGTRLTVT.

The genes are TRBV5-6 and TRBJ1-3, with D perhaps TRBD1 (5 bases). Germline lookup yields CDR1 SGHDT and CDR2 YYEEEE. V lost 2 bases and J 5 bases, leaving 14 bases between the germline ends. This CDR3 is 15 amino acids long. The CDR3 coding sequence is TGTGCCAGCAGCTTTGGGGACTTAAGCCGAAACACCATATATTTT. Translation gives CASSFGDLSRNTIYF. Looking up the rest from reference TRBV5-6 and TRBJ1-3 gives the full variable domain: DAGVTQSPTHLIKTRGQQVTLRCSPKSGHDTVSWYQQALGQGPQFIFQYYEEEERQRGNFPDRFSGHQFPNYSSELNVNALLLGDSALYLCASSFGDLSRNTIYFGEGSWLTVV.

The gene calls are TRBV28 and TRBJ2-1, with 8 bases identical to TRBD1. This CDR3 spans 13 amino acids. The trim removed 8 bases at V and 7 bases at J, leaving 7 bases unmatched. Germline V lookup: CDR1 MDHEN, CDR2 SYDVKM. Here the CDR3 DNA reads TGTGCCAGCCGCCGGACAGGGTCAAATGAGCAGTTCTTC. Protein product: CASRRTGSNEQFF.

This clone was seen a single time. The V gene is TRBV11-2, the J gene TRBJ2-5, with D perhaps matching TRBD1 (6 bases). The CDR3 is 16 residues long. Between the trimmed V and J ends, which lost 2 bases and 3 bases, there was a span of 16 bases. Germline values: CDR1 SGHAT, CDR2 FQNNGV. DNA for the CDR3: TGTGCCAGCAGCTTATCGACGACAGGAAAGAAAGAGACCCAGTACTTC. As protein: CASSLSTTGKKETQYF.

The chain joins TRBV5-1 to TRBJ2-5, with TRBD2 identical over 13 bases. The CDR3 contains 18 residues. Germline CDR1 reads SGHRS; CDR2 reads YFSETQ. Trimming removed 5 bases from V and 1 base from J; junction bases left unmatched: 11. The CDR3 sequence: CASSLGTSGVGRQETQYF. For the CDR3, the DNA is TGCGCCAGCAGTCTCGGGACTAGCGGGGTAGGACGCCAAGAGACCCAGTACTTC.

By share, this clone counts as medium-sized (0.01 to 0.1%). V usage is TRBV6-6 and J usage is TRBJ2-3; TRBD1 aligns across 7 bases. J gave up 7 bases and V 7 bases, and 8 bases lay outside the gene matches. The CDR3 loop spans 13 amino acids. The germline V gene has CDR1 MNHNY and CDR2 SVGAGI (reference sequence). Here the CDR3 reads CASTTGARNTQYF. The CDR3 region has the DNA TGTGCCAGCACCACAGGGGCACGAAATACGCAGTATTTT.

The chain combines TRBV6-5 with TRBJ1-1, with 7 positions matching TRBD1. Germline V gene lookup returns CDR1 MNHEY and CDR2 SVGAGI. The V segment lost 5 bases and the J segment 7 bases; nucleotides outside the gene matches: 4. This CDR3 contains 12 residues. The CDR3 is CASSGRQGEAFF. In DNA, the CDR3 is TGTGCCAGCAGTGGGCGACAGGGTGAAGCTTTCTTT.

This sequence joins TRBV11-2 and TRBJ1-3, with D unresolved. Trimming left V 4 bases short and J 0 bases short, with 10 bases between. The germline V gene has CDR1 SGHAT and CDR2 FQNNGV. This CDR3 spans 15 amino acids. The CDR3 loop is CASSSSGVSGNTIYF. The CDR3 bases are TGTGCCAGCAGCTCCTCAGGTGTCTCTGGAAACACCATATATTTT.